This is a list of T cell receptor beta chains from one sample in a study of human CD8 memory T cell subsets. Using the 5' RACE reads, TCRdb records one entry per CDR3 protein without DNA. Its table records about 10,000 distinct CDR3 sequences. The sequenced sample consisted of CD8+ T cells from PBMCs. These receptor sequences come from a human donor in good health. CDR3s include the opening cysteine and the closing phenylalanine or tryptophan. The order of the fields is V gene, clone size, CDR3 length, J gene, CDR3 protein. Size is omitted from some rows. Given values are once, few, many or a class for expanded clones.

TRBV27,.,11,TRBJ2-5,CASSTQETQYF
TRBV20-1,.,16,TRBJ2-7,CSARDIVGTNPYEQYF
TRBV4-1,.,16,TRBJ1-1,CASSHDGQFLNTEAFF
TRBV14,.,16,TRBJ1-2,CASSQGGTTFLYGYTF
TRBV6-2/TRBV6-3,.,13,TRBJ2-7,CASSYGLSYEQYF
TRBV28,.,14,TRBJ2-7,CASSLWLEKYEQYF
TRBV6-4,medium-sized,13,TRBJ2-1,CASSDTASGEQFF
TRBV4-1,medium-sized,15,TRBJ1-1,CASSEEVGSGTEAFF
TRBV28,.,14,TRBJ1-5,CASSFQISNQPQHF
TRBV7-9,.,16,TRBJ1-1,CASSQTAGSMNTEAFF
TRBV5-1,.,15,TRBJ2-7,CASSTEGRAHHEQYF
TRBV9,.,12,TRBJ1-2,CASSEGTYGYTF
TRBV28,.,16,TRBJ2-7,CASSSLGHPGGHEQYF
TRBV10-3,.,17,TRBJ1-5,CAISESSMAGGEQPQHF
TRBV6-5,.,13,TRBJ1-1,CASSLTGGTEAFF
TRBV15,.,15,TRBJ2-1,CATSRDREAYNEQFF